This T cell receptor (beta chain) comes out of a study of control samples from healthy donors and cancer patients. Only in-frame clones appear in the TCRdb table, and some are missing; sequencing was by immunoSEQ multiplex PCR. In the table there are about 140,000 clones, about nine tenths of which are singletons. V lost 5 bases and J lost 1; bases outside the gene matches: 6. This CDR3 is built from 16 residues. Germline V gene lookup returns CDR1 LNHDA and CDR2 SQIVND (reference sequence). The V gene is TRBV19, the J gene TRBJ1-5; 9 bases agree with TRBD1. Sequencing was carried out using blood. This sequence was found in a man aged 30 to 39 in good health. The DNA of the CDR3 is TGTGCCAGTAGTCCCCGACAGGGGGAGAGCAATCAGCCCCAGCATTTT. Translation: CASSPRQGESNQPQHF.